This TCR beta chain appears in the sequencing data of a study of Graves' ophthalmopathy and Graves' hyperthyroidism. Study-wide points: Most expanded clonotypes in thyroid above 0.001 frequency also showed up in blood.

This clonotype has ten or more counts. Its target is unknown. Trimming cost V 4 bases and J 2 bases, with 11 bases left between them. Germline V gene data show CDR1 as MNHNS and CDR2 as SASEGT. This CDR3 spans 14 amino acids. Amplified material comprised TCR beta CDR3 regions derived from RNA transcripts. HTBI primers were used in a first-round RT-PCR, which preceded a second-round multiplex PCR. TCRdb called the multiplex PCR reads again in MiXCR, with one record for every CDR3 protein. The sample records just over 600,000 distinct CDR3 sequences, 22% being singletons. The sequence was collected from a young woman with stable Graves' hyperthyroidism. Some clones in this sample may be carry-over from other donors' samples. Sequencing used peripheral blood. V usage is TRBV6-1 and J usage is TRBJ1-2; D not resolved. In DNA, the CDR3 is TGTGCCAGCAGTGCCAATTTCCGGAACTATGGCTACACCTTC. This encodes CASSANFRNYGYTF.